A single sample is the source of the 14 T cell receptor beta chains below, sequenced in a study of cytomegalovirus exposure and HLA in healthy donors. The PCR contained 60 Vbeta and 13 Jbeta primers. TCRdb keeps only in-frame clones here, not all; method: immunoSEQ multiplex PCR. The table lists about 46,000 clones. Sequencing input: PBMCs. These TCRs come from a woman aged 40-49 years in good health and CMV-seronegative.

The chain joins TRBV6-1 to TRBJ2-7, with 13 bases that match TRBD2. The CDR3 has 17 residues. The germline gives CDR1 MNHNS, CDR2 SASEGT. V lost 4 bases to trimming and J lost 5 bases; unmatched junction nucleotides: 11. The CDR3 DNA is TGTGCCAGCAGTGGGACGACTCTGACTAGCGGGGGGAACGAGCAGTACTTC. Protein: CASSGTTLTSGGNEQYF.

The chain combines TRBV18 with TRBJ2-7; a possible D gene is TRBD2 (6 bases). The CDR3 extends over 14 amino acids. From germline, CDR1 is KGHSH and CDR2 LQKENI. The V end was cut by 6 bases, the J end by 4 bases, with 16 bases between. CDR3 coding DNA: TGTGCCAGCTCGTCCACACTAGCTGATTACGAGCAGTACTTC. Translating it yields CASSSTLADYEQYF.

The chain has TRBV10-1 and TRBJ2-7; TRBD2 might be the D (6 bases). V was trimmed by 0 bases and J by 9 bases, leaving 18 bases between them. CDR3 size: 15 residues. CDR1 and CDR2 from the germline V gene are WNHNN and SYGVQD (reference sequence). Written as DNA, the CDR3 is TGCGCCAGCAGTGAGTCGAATCGGGACTCCGCAGCGCAGTACTTC. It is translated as CASSESNRDSAAQYF.

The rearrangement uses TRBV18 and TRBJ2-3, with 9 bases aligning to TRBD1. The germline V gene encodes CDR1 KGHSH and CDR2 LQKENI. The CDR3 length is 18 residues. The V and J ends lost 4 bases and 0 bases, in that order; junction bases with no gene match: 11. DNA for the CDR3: TGTGCCAGCTCACAACCGGGACAGGGTTTCGGAAGCACAGATACGCAGTATTTT. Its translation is CASSQPGQGFGSTDTQYF.

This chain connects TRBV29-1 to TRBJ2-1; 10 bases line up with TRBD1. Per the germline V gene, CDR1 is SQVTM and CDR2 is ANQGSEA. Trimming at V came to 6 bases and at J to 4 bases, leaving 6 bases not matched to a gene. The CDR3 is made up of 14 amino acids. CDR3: CSVNRDRGYNEQFF. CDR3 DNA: TGCAGCGTGAACCGGGACAGGGGATACAATGAGCAGTTCTTC.

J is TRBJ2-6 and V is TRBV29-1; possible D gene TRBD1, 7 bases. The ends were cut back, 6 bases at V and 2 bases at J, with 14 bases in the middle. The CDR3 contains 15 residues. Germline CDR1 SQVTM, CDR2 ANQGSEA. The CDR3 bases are TGCAGCGTCCAGGGGGGAGAGACTGGGGCCAACGTCCTGACTTTC. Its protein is CSVQGGETGANVLTF. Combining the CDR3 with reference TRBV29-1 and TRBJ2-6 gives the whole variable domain SAVISQKPSRDICQRGTSLTIQCQVDSQVTMMFWYRQQPGQSLTLIATANQGSEATYESGFVIDKFPISRPNLTFSTLTVSNMSPEDSSIYLCSVQGGETGANVLTFGAGSRLTVL.

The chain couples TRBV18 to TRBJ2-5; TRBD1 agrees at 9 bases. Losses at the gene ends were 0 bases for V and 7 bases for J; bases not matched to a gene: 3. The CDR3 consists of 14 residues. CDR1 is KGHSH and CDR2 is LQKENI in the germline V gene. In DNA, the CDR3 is TGTGCCAGCTCACCACCGGGACAGGGTGGGACCCAGTACTTC. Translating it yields CASSPPGQGGTQYF.

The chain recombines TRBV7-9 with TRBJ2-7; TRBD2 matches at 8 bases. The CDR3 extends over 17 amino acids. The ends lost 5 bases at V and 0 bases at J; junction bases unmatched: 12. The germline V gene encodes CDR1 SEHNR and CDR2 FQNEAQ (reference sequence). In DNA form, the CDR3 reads TGTGCCAGCAGCACACTACCCGGGACTAGTAACTCCTACGAGCAGTACTTC. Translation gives CASSTLPGTSNSYEQYF.

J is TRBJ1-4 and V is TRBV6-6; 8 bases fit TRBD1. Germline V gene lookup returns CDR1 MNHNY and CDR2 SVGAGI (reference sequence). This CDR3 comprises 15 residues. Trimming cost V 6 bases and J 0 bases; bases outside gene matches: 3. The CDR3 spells CASRGQATTNEKLFF. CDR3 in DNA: TGTGCCAGCAGGGGACAGGCCACAACTAATGAAAAACTGTTTTTT.

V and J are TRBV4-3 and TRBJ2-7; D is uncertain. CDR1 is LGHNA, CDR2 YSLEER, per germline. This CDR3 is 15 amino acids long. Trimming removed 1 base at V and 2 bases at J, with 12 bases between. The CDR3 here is CASSQASSTPYEQYF. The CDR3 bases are TGCGCCAGCAGCCAAGCATCCTCTACCCCCTACGAGCAGTACTTC.

The CDR3 protein is CASSQDRGEGTQYF. DNA for the CDR3: TGCGCCAGCAGCCAAGACAGGGGTGAGGGGACCCAGTACTTC. This chain links TRBV4-3 with TRBJ2-5, with D possibly matching TRBD1 (6 bases). V lost 0 bases, J lost 7 bases, and 12 bases lay in between. CDR3 length: 14 residues. Germline CDR1 LGHNA, CDR2 YSLEER.

The DNA of the CDR3 is TGTGCCAGCAGCCTGGTTTATAGCAATCAGCCCCAGCATTTT. It specifies CASSLVYSNQPQHF. The chain joins TRBV5-8 to TRBJ1-5, with D unclear. Germline V gene sequence: CDR1 SGHTS, CDR2 YDEGEE. The CDR3 runs 14 residues. V was shortened by 4 bases and J by 0 bases, with 8 bases between the two germline ends.

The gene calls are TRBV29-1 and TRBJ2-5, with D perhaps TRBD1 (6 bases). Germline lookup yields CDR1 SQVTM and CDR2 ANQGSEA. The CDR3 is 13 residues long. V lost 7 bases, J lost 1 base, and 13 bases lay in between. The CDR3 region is CSGADRPQETQYF. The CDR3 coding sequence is TGCAGCGGTGCGGACAGACCCCAAGAGACCCAGTACTTC.

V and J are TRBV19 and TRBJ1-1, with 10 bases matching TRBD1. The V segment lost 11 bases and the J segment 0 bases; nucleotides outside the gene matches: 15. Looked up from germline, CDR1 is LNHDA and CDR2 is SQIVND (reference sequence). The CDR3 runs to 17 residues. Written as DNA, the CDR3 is TGTGCCTGTTCCCGGGACAGGGGAAAAATAATGAACACTGAAGCTTTCTTT. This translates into CACSRDRGKIMNTEAFF.